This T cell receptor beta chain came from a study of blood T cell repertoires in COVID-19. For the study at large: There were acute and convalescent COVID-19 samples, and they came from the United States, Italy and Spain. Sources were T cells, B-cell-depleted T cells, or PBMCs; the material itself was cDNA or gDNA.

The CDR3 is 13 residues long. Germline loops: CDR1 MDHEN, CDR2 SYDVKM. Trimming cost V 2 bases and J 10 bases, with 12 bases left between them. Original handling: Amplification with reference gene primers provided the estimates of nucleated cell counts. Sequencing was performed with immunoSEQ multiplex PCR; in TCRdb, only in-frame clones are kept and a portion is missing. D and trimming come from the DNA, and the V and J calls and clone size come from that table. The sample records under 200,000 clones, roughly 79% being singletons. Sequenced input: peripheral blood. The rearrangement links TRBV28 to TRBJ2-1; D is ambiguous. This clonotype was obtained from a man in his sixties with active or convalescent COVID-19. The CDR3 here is CASSLKSSREQFF. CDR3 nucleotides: TGTGCCAGCAGTTTAAAATCATCTCGGGAGCAGTTCTTC. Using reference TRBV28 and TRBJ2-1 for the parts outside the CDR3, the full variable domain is DVKVTQSSRYLVKRTGEKVFLECVQDMDHENMFWYRQDPGLGLRLIYFSYDVKMKEKGDIPEGYSVSREKKERFSLILESASTNQTSMYLCASSLKSSREQFFGPGTRLTVL.